This is a list of T cell receptor beta chains from one sample in a study of cytomegalovirus exposure and HLA in healthy donors. Sequencing used immunoSEQ multiplex PCR; TCRdb keeps in-frame clones, though not all of them. The repertoire has fewer than 200,000 clones, about nine tenths of them found once; the top ten carry roughly 4.2%. The sequencing input was PBMCs. These receptors came from a man younger than 30 in good health and CMV-seropositive. Both conserved end residues are part of each CDR3. D genes are given only for firm matches. Clone size is stated in some rows and not others, as once, few, many or a class when expanded.

TRBV5-4,TRBJ2-7,-,TRBD1,CASNHRDRVEQYF,TGTGCCAGCAATCACCGGGACAGGGTCGAGCAGTACTTC
TRBV7-7,TRBJ2-1,-,TRBD2,CASSSGRLVSGSLNEQFF,TGTGCTAGCAGCTCGGGGAGGTTGGTCAGCGGGAGCTTGAATGAGCAGTTCTTC
TRBV29-1,TRBJ2-7,-,TRBD1,CSVRQGGYEQYF,TGCAGCGTCCGACAGGGGGGCTACGAGCAGTACTTC
TRBV9,TRBJ2-7,-,-,CASSPGAADSYEQYF,TGTGCCAGCAGCCCAGGGGCGGCAGACTCCTACGAGCAGTACTTC
TRBV5-6,TRBJ2-1,-,-,CASSSNGVLGFSYNEQFF,TGTGCCAGCAGCTCAAACGGGGTTTTGGGTTTCTCCTACAATGAGCAGTTCTTC
TRBV7-8,TRBJ2-1,once,-,CASSLEWAYGFYNEQFF,TGTGCCAGCAGCCTAGAGTGGGCATACGGTTTCTACAATGAGCAGTTCTTC
TRBV7-3,TRBJ2-3,-,TRBD2,CASSPLAHSTDTQYF,TGTGCCAGCAGCCCACTAGCGCACAGCACAGATACGCAGTATTTT
TRBV7-9,TRBJ2-7,-,TRBD1,CASSLMGTGEEEQYF,TGTGCCAGCAGCTTAATGGGGACAGGGGAAGAAGAGCAGTACTTC
TRBV29-1,TRBJ2-2,few,-,CSVRPFDTGELFF,TGCAGCGTGAGGCCCTTCGACACCGGGGAGCTGTTTTTT
TRBV4-1,TRBJ1-1,-,-,CASSQEPTGSTTEAFF,TGCGCCAGCAGCCAAGAACCAACAGGGAGTACCACTGAAGCTTTCTTT
TRBV23-1,TRBJ2-1,-,TRBD1,CASSQSSKAGGRISSYNEQFF,TGCGCCAGCAGTCAATCATCTAAGGCAGGGGGCCGAATTAGCTCCTACAATGAGCAGTTCTTC
TRBV28,TRBJ1-1,-,-,CASSRVGMNTEAFF,TGTGCCAGCAGCCGGGTCGGGATGAACACTGAAGCTTTCTTT
TRBV29-1,TRBJ2-1,-,TRBD1,CSVESGTANNEQFF,TGCAGCGTTGAAAGTGGGACAGCCAACAATGAGCAGTTCTTC
TRBV28,TRBJ1-1,-,TRBD1,CASSLSYAGTGVNTEAFF,TGTGCCAGCAGTTTATCCTACGCCGGGACAGGAGTGAACACTGAAGCTTTCTTT
TRBV18,TRBJ2-7,-,-,CASSPAGFEQYF,TGTGCCAGCTCACCGGCAGGATTCGAGCAGTACTTC
TRBV25-1,TRBJ2-3,-,TRBD1,CASSLQGARTDTQYF,TGTGCCAGCAGTTTACAGGGGGCGCGGACAGATACGCAGTATTTT
TRBV5-6,TRBJ2-7,-,TRBD1,CASSLWDRASYEQYF,TGTGCCAGCAGCTTGTGGGACAGGGCAAGCTACGAGCAGTACTTC
TRBV4-1,TRBJ2-7,-,-,CASSQTGREQYF,TGCGCCAGCAGCCAAACAGGGCGCGAGCAGTACTTC
TRBV18,TRBJ2-7,-,-,CASSPPSYGGVQYF,TGTGCCAGCTCACCACCCTCCTACGGGGGAGTGCAGTACTTC
TRBV19,TRBJ2-1,-,-,CASSWGREFNEQFF,TGTGCCAGTAGCTGGGGGCGGGAGTTCAATGAGCAGTTCTTC
TRBV27,TRBJ2-7,once,TRBD1,CASSSPGQGTYEQYF,TGTGCCAGCAGTTCGCCGGGACAGGGAACCTACGAGCAGTACTTC
TRBV5-4,TRBJ2-7,-,TRBD2,CASSFMLAGYEQYF,TGTGCCAGCAGCTTCATGCTAGCGGGATACGAGCAGTACTTC
TRBV5-6,TRBJ1-2,few,-,CASSSTSLQGRRYGYTF,TGTGCCAGCAGCTCTACCTCGCTACAGGGCAGGCGCTATGGCTACACCTTC
TRBV9,TRBJ2-1,-,TRBD2,CASSLRTSGYNEQFF,TGTGCCAGCAGCCTGAGGACTAGCGGCTACAATGAGCAGTTCTTC
TRBV19,TRBJ1-5,-,-,CASSRGGVFNQPQHF,TGTGCCAGTAGCCGAGGAGGGGTTTTCAATCAGCCCCAGCATTTT
TRBV5-6,TRBJ1-4,-,TRBD1,CASSLDRGLTNEKLFF,TGTGCCAGCAGCTTGGACAGGGGGCTGACTAATGAAAAACTGTTTTTT
TRBV19,TRBJ2-1,few,TRBD2,CASSTQAGDYNEQFF,TGTGCCAGTAGTACCCAAGCGGGGGACTACAATGAGCAGTTCTTC
TRBV27,TRBJ2-3,-,TRBD2,CASTPREGLAGVGGTDTQYF,TGTGCCAGCACCCCAAGGGAGGGACTAGCGGGAGTTGGCGGCACAGATACGCAGTATTTT